The present entry profiles one T cell receptor beta chain with its context. This record belongs to a study of CD8 T cells in Susac syndrome. RNA, at roughly 0.45 to 1 ug, was reverse transcribed with random hexamers. It was immunoSEQ multiplex PCR that amplified TCR beta CDR3 across 54 Vbeta and 13 Jbeta. TCRdb called the immunoSEQ multiplex PCR reads again in MiXCR, with one record for every CDR3 protein. The data hold some 130,000 distinct CDR3 sequences, with about 90% observed a single time. The multiple sclerosis controls were treatment-naive patients affected by stable or active relapsing-remitting disease. Isolation of CD8+ and CD4+ T cells was performed negatively, whereas enrichment of TEMRA cells was done by FACS. Per germline, CDR1 LGHDT and CDR2 YNNKEL (reference sequence). Trimming removed 0 bases from V and 5 bases from J; junction bases left unmatched: 9. This CDR3 is 17 amino acids long.

The sequence was collected from a human donor with multiple sclerosis. The chain combines TRBV3-1 with TRBJ2-1; 8 bases are a match to TRBD2. The sample consisted of CD8+ T cells from PBMCs. In DNA, the CDR3 is TGTGCCAGCAGCCAAGATTTCCTTACTAGCGGCGACAATGAGCAGTTCTTC. Amino acids: CASSQDFLTSGDNEQFF.